The rows below give T cell receptor beta chains drawn from one sample of a study of cytomegalovirus exposure and HLA in healthy donors. Profiling relied on immunoSEQ multiplex PCR, and the TCRdb table lists in-frame clones only, not all of them. This sample carries under 250,000 clones, over 75% of them seen once, and the ten largest clones take about 1.7%. Sequencing was done on a sample of PBMCs. These receptors came from a male donor in good health and CMV-seronegative. Each CDR3 is given with its conserved first and last residue. The D gene is left open where the match is weak. Size is stated for part of the rows, as once, few or many counts, or as a class when the clone is expanded.

cdr3_aa	cdr3_nt	d_call	clone_size	v_call	j_call
CASSEGLAGENSYEQYF	TGTGCCAGCAGCGAGGGACTAGCGGGGGAAAACTCCTACGAGCAGTACTTC	TRBD2	.	TRBV9	TRBJ2-7
CASSFPRRSTEAFF	TGTGCCAGCAGCTTTCCACGACGGAGCACTGAAGCTTTCTTT	.	.	TRBV7-2	TRBJ1-1
CASSQGAGTYEQYF	TGTGCCAGCAGCCAGGGGGCAGGGACCTACGAGCAGTACTTC	TRBD1	once	TRBV27	TRBJ2-7
CASSLDAGANTEAFF	TGTGCCAGCAGCTTAGATGCAGGGGCGAACACTGAAGCTTTCTTT	.	.	TRBV7-2	TRBJ1-1
CASSQAGDYGYTF	TGCGCCAGCAGCCAGGCCGGGGACTATGGCTACACCTTC	.	.	TRBV5-1	TRBJ1-2
CASRTNTGELFF	TGTGCCAGCAGGACAAACACCGGGGAGCTGTTTTTT	.	.	TRBV7-6	TRBJ2-2
CASSIGGGLGETQYF	TGTGCCAGTAGTATTGGCGGGGGACTAGGCGAGACCCAGTACTTC	TRBD2	.	TRBV19	TRBJ2-5
CASSPGGAASQETRYF	TGTGCCAGCAGCCCCGGGGGAGCCGCTTCCCAAGAGACCCGGTACTTC	.	.	TRBV5-4	TRBJ2-5
CASSLGGGYEQYF	TGTGCCAGCAGCTTGGGCGGGGGTTACGAGCAGTACTTC	TRBD2	.	TRBV5-6	TRBJ2-7
CASRTGNEKLFF	TGTGCCAGCAGGACAGGGAATGAAAAACTGTTTTTT	TRBD1	.	TRBV6-5	TRBJ1-4